The rows below give T cell receptor beta chains drawn from one sample of a study of shared clonotypes between healthy human individuals. Profiled with immunoSEQ multiplex PCR; TCRdb holds only in-frame clones, not every one. The table lists about half a million clones, approximately 80% of them singletons. Material for sequencing was PBMCs. These receptors all stem from a woman aged 40 to 50 in good health. Some clones in this sample may be carry-over from other donors' samples. The CDR3 runs from the conserved cysteine through the conserved F or W. The D gene is left open where the match is weak. Rows may omit the clone size; those that give it use once, few, many or a size class.

clone_size	j_call	v_call	d_call	cdr3_length	cdr3_nt	cdr3_aa
.	TRBJ1-1	TRBV14	.	14	TGTGCCAGCACCCTGCGTAGAGGCGACACTGAAGCTTTCTTT	CASTLRRGDTEAFF
many	TRBJ1-3	TRBV7-9	TRBD1	17	TGTGCCAGCAGCCGGAGGACAGGACCCACCTCTGGAAACACCATATATTTT	CASSRRTGPTSGNTIYF
.	TRBJ2-7	TRBV10-1	TRBD2	14	TGCGCCAGCCCGGGGGGAATAGAATTCTACGAGCAGTACTTC	CASPGGIEFYEQYF
.	TRBJ2-1	TRBV4-2	.	14	TGTGCCAGCAGCCAAGAGGCCTCATACAATGAGCAGTTCTTC	CASSQEASYNEQFF
.	TRBJ1-4	TRBV2	.	14	TGTGCCAGCAGCGGACGGACCTTAAATGAAAAACTGTTTTTT	CASSGRTLNEKLFF
.	TRBJ2-5	TRBV29-1	.	14	TGCGGAGTGGGGGGAGAAACGGGGCAAGAGACCCAGTACTTC	CGVGGETGQETQYF
.	TRBJ2-6	TRBV19	TRBD1	19	TGTGCCAGTAGACGTATGGCCGGGACAGCAGTCTCTGGGGCCAACGTCCTGACTTTC	CASRRMAGTAVSGANVLTF
.	TRBJ1-5	TRBV28	TRBD1	17	TGTGCCAGCAGTTTGGGATACTTGAGGGGGCCTCGGCAGCCCCAGCATTTT	CASSLGYLRGPRQPQHF
.	TRBJ2-7	TRBV5-5	TRBD2	15	TGTGCCAGCACCGCGGGGATAGCGGGATCTTACGAGCAGTACTTC	CASTAGIAGSYEQYF
.	TRBJ2-3	TRBV11-3	.	12	TGTGCCAGCAGCTTAAATGGGGATACGCAGTATTTT	CASSLNGDTQYF
few	TRBJ2-2	TRBV19	TRBD2	15	TGTGCCAGTAGTACGGGAGGGGCGAACACCGGGGAGCTGTTTTTT	CASSTGGANTGELFF
.	TRBJ1-2	TRBV10-1	TRBD1	17	TGCGCCAGCAGCGCCGAAACCCCGGGACAGTCAAGAGGTGGCTACACCTTC	CASSAETPGQSRGGYTF
.	TRBJ1-1	TRBV7-9	.	14	TGTGCCAGCAGGAGGGGACGAGAGAACACTGAAGCTTTCTTT	CASRRGRENTEAFF
.	TRBJ2-1	TRBV19	TRBD2	15	TGTGCCAGTAGTATCGAGGGGAGGGCGGGCGCCGAGCAGTTCTTC	CASSIEGRAGAEQFF
.	TRBJ2-6	TRBV5-1	.	17	TGCGCCAGCAGCTCCGGACTTCTCCGGGACGACGGTAGGGTCCTGACTTTC	CASSSGLLRDDGRVLTF
.	TRBJ2-5	TRBV11-2	TRBD2	15	TGTGCCAGCAGCTTAGTGGGTAGCGGGACAAAGACCCAGTACTTC	CASSLVGSGTKTQYF
.	TRBJ1-1	TRBV18	TRBD1	15	TGTGCCAGCTCACCACAGGGGGCGAGGAATACTGAAGCTTTCTTT	CASSPQGARNTEAFF
few	TRBJ1-6	TRBV4-1	.	16	TGCGCCAGCAGCCGCGAGCCCGGGGAGAATAATTCACCCCTCCACTTT	CASSREPGENNSPLHF
.	TRBJ2-3	TRBV4-2	TRBD2	18	TGTGCCAGCAGCCAAGCGATTCGCGGGAGAATTCGCACAGATACGCAGTATTTT	CASSQAIRGRIRTDTQYF
.	TRBJ1-3	TRBV7-2	.	16	TGTGCCAGCAGCCCCCAGTTCAGGGGTTCTGGAAACACCATATATTTT	CASSPQFRGSGNTIYF
.	TRBJ1-2	TRBV4-1	.	16	TGCGCCAGCAGCCAAGATCTAGTCAGGATTAACTATGGCTACACCTTC	CASSQDLVRINYGYTF
.	TRBJ1-4	TRBV28	.	13	TGTGCCAGCAGAGAGACTCTGGGGGGAAAACTGTTTTTT	CASRETLGGKLFF
.	TRBJ2-1	TRBV29-1	.	15	TGCAGCGTTGAGTTGCTAGCGAAGTCCTACAATGAGCAGTTCTTC	CSVELLAKSYNEQFF
few	TRBJ2-5	TRBV5-6	TRBD1	12	TGTGCCAGCAGCCCCTCAGGGGGCGGACAGTACTTC	CASSPSGGGQYF
.	TRBJ2-1	TRBV19	TRBD2	15	TGTGCCAGTAGTAGGGGGGGAACCTCGTACAATGAGCAGTTCTTC	CASSRGGTSYNEQFF
once	TRBJ1-1	TRBV7-9	.	12	TGTGCCAGCAGCTTAGGTACAGAAGAAGCTTTCTTT	CASSLGTEEAFF
once	TRBJ1-1	TRBV7-2	.	17	TGTGCCAGCAGCTTAGCGCCGGCAGGGGCAGGGAACACTGAAGCTTTCTTT	CASSLAPAGAGNTEAFF
many	TRBJ1-2	TRBV11-2	.	15	TGTGCCAGCAGCTTGGGGGGGTCGGCGGGCTATGGCTACACCTTC	CASSLGGSAGYGYTF
.	TRBJ1-1	TRBV29-1	.	12	TGCAGCGTTGAGTGGGGGCGCACTGAAGCTTTCTTT	CSVEWGRTEAFF
.	TRBJ2-1	TRBV29-1	.	15	TGCAGCGTTTCCCGTAGGGCGGAGGCCTATGGTGAGCAGTTCTTC	CSVSRRAEAYGEQFF
.	TRBJ2-7	TRBV15	.	13	TGTGCCACCAGCAGAGGGGACAACTACGAGCAGTACTTC	CATSRGDNYEQYF
.	TRBJ2-1	TRBV10-2	TRBD2	16	TGCGCCAGCAGGATAGCGGGAGCGGAGGGAGTCAATGAGCAGTTCTTC	CASRIAGAEGVNEQFF
.	TRBJ2-7	TRBV5-4	.	12	TGTGCCAGCAGCCGAGGAGGGTACGAGCAGTACTTC	CASSRGGYEQYF
.	TRBJ1-1	TRBV19	.	13	TGTGCCAGTAGCACGATTGTAAACACTGAAGCTTTCTTT	CASSTIVNTEAFF
.	TRBJ2-7	TRBV27	TRBD2	14	TGTGCCAGCAGTCCACTAGCGGGAGACTACGAGCAGTACTTC	CASSPLAGDYEQYF
.	TRBJ2-5	TRBV21-1	.	13	TGTGCCAGACTAAGTTTCTTTGACCGCCGTTCGTACTTC	CARLSFFDRRSYF
.	TRBJ2-7	TRBV19	TRBD1	14	TGTGCCAGTAGTCCGGGACAGAGAGCCTACGAGCAGTACTTC	CASSPGQRAYEQYF
.	TRBJ2-5	TRBV2	.	10	TGTGCCAGCATGTGGGAGACCCAGTACTTC	CASMWETQYF
.	TRBJ2-7	TRBV28	TRBD1	16	TGTGCCAGCAGGAGTTTCACCGGGACAGGGGTCTACGAGCAGTACTTC	CASRSFTGTGVYEQYF
.	TRBJ2-2	TRBV19	TRBD1	17	TGTGCCAGTATGGGCCGAACAGGGGGCTGGGGCACCGGGGAGCTGTTTTTT	CASMGRTGGWGTGELFF
many	TRBJ2-1	TRBV4-1	TRBD2	18	TGCGCCAGCAGCCACGGCTTGGGTGGCGGGAGGTCTGGGGATGAGCAGTTCTTC	CASSHGLGGGRSGDEQFF
few	TRBJ1-2	TRBV28	.	16	TGTGCCAGCAGTCTTCCGGAGGCAGGGAGGTTCTATGGCTACACCTTC	CASSLPEAGRFYGYTF
.	TRBJ2-5	TRBV7-6	.	14	TGTGCCAGCAGCTCCCCGCCGGTACGAGAGACCCAGTACTTC	CASSSPPVRETQYF
.	TRBJ2-7	TRBV28	TRBD2	16	TGTGCCAGCAGCTCGGGACTAGCGACAAGGACCTACGAGCAGTACTTC	CASSSGLATRTYEQYF
.	TRBJ2-6	TRBV27	.	18	TGTGCCAGCAGTCCCCCCACTCCGAACCCCTCTGGGGCCAACGTCCTGACTTTC	CASSPPTPNPSGANVLTF
.	TRBJ2-3	TRBV7-3	TRBD2	15	TGTGCCAGCAGCGTTACTAGCGGGAGTGCAGATACGCAGTATTTT	CASSVTSGSADTQYF
.	TRBJ1-1	TRBV5-1	.	14	TGCGCCAGCAGCTTGGAAGGGGTGATGGCTGAAGCTTTCTTT	CASSLEGVMAEAFF